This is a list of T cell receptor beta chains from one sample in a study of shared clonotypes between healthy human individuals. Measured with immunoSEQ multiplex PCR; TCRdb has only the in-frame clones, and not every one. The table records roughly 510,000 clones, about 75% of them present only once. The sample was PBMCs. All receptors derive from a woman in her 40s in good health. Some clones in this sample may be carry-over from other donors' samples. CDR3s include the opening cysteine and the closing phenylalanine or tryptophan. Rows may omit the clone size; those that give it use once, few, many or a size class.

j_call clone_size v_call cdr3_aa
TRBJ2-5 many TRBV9 CASQRGYQETQYF
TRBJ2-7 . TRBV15 CATSRDRPRAYEQYF
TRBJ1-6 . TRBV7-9 CASSRGQPDSPLHF
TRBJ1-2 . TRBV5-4 CASSLTGDYGYTF
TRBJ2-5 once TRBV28 CASSSEGRAKETQYF
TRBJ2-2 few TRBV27 CASSLRGREELFF
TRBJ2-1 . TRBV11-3 CASSLHGSYNEQFF
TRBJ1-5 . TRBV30 CAWNWDNQPQHF
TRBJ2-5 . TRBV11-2 CASSRGPRETQYF
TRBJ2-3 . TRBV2 CASSRDRGADTQYF
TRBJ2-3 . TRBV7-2 CASSLVGTGGLGTDTQYF
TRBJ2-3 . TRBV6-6 CASSYSSGRGDTQYF
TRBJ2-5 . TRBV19 CASREQGRETQYF
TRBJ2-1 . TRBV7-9 CASSLGRSNEQFF
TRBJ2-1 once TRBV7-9 CASSLTSGGHYNEQFF
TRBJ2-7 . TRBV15 CATSRAIDRGRHEQYF
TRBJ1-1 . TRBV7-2 CASSLVSTVGIPKNEAFF